Listed below are T cell receptor beta chains from one sample, sequenced in a study of glioma-infiltrating T cells. Using its own MiXCR run on the multiplex PCR reads, TCRdb lists one record per CDR3 protein. The sample lists 300,000 to 450,000 distinct CDR3 sequences, around 45% occurring once. The specimen was glioma tissue, nonneoplastic brain tissue, or PBMCs (not recorded which). These receptors all stem from a human donor with low-grade glioma or glioblastoma, undergoing nonglioma brain surgery, or in good health (not recorded which). CDR3s include the opening cysteine and the closing phenylalanine or tryptophan. D genes are given only for firm matches. Clone size is not always given. Where it is, it says once, few, many or a class for expanded clones.

CDR3aa: CASSHTVGYEQYF
CDR3nt: TGTGCCAGCAGTCATACAGTGGGCTACGAGCAGTACTTC
v_gene: TRBV6-1
abundance: many
j_gene: TRBJ2-7
d_gene: -

CDR3aa: CASSQEALAGGYEQYF
CDR3nt: TGCGCCAGCAGCCAAGAAGCTCTAGCGGGAGGGTACGAGCAGTACTTC
v_gene: TRBV4-3
abundance: -
j_gene: TRBJ2-7
d_gene: TRBD2

CDR3aa: CASSPSATQETQYF
CDR3nt: TGTGCCAGCTCACCAAGCGCTACTCAAGAGACCCAGTACTTC
v_gene: TRBV18
abundance: -
j_gene: TRBJ2-5
d_gene: -

CDR3aa: CASSYALAGYTQYF
CDR3nt: TGTGCCAGCAGTTACGCACTAGCGGGGTACACCCAGTACTTC
v_gene: TRBV6-2/TRBV6-3
abundance: many
j_gene: TRBJ2-5
d_gene: TRBD2

CDR3aa: CSARDSGTSYEQYF
CDR3nt: TGCAGTGCTAGAGATAGCGGGACCTCCTACGAGCAGTACTTC
v_gene: TRBV20-1
abundance: few
j_gene: TRBJ2-7
d_gene: TRBD2

CDR3aa: CSVAAGFNEQFF
CDR3nt: TGCAGCGTTGCTGCAGGGTTCAATGAGCAGTTCTTC
v_gene: TRBV29-1
abundance: -
j_gene: TRBJ2-1
d_gene: -

CDR3aa: CSDRDWAGETEAFF
CDR3nt: TGCAGTGACAGAGATTGGGCCGGGGAGACTGAAGCTTTCTTT
v_gene: TRBV20-1
abundance: -
j_gene: TRBJ1-1
d_gene: -

CDR3aa: CASSQATGVRTYEQYF
CDR3nt: TGTGCCAGCAGCCAAGCGACAGGGGTTCGCACCTACGAGCAGTACTTC
v_gene: TRBV4-2
abundance: -
j_gene: TRBJ2-7
d_gene: TRBD1

CDR3aa: CASSLASNTYNEQFF
CDR3nt: TGTGCCAGCAGCTTGGCTTCTAATACCTACAATGAGCAGTTCTTC
v_gene: TRBV5-4
abundance: -
j_gene: TRBJ2-1
d_gene: -

CDR3aa: CASSYVLNTEAFF
CDR3nt: TGTGCCAGCAGTTACGTTTTGAACACTGAAGCTTTCTTT
v_gene: TRBV6-2/TRBV6-3
abundance: many
j_gene: TRBJ1-1
d_gene: -

CDR3aa: CASTRRAPSNAEQFF
CDR3nt: TGTGCCAGCACCCGGAGAGCCCCAAGTAACGCTGAGCAGTTCTTC
v_gene: TRBV5-4
abundance: -
j_gene: TRBJ2-1
d_gene: -

CDR3aa: CSASSPEEQPQHF
CDR3nt: TGCAGTGCTAGTTCCCCGGAGGAGCAGCCCCAGCATTTT
v_gene: TRBV20-1
abundance: -
j_gene: TRBJ1-5
d_gene: -

CDR3aa: CSAPPRTGITDTQYF
CDR3nt: TGCAGTGCCCCCCCAAGGACAGGGATCACAGATACGCAGTATTTT
v_gene: TRBV20-1
abundance: -
j_gene: TRBJ2-3
d_gene: TRBD1

CDR3aa: CSVGGTTGELFF
CDR3nt: TGCAGCGTTGGGGGTACCACCGGGGAGCTGTTTTTT
v_gene: TRBV29-1
abundance: few
j_gene: TRBJ2-2
d_gene: -

CDR3aa: CSARLERKNEQFF
CDR3nt: TGCAGTGCTAGACTAGAACGAAAGAATGAGCAGTTCTTC
v_gene: TRBV20-1
abundance: few
j_gene: TRBJ2-1
d_gene: -

CDR3aa: CASSPRWGGEAFF
CDR3nt: TGTGCCAGTAGTCCCCGTTGGGGCGGTGAAGCTTTCTTT
v_gene: TRBV19
abundance: -
j_gene: TRBJ1-1
d_gene: -

CDR3aa: CASSSGTSGYGYTF
CDR3nt: TGTGCCAGCAGTTCCGGGACGTCTGGCTATGGCTACACCTTC
v_gene: TRBV6-1
abundance: -
j_gene: TRBJ1-2
d_gene: -

CDR3aa: CASSPRTEAFF
CDR3nt: TGTGCCAGCAGTCCCCGCACTGAAGCTTTCTTT
v_gene: TRBV28
abundance: -
j_gene: TRBJ1-1
d_gene: -

CDR3aa: CSAQDLFSYNEQFF
CDR3nt: TGCAGTGCTCAGGACCTATTCTCCTACAATGAGCAGTTCTTC
v_gene: TRBV20-1
abundance: few
j_gene: TRBJ2-1
d_gene: -

CDR3aa: CASSSSLGENTEAFF
CDR3nt: TGTGCCAGCAGTTCGAGCCTCGGGGAGAACACTGAAGCTTTCTTT
v_gene: TRBV28
abundance: few
j_gene: TRBJ1-1
d_gene: -

CDR3aa: CSARGDEKLFF
CDR3nt: TGCAGTGCTAGGGGCGACGAAAAACTGTTTTTT
v_gene: TRBV20-1
abundance: -
j_gene: TRBJ1-4
d_gene: -

CDR3aa: CSARPGTGGATEAFF
CDR3nt: TGCAGTGCTCGTCCCGGGACAGGGGGCGCCACTGAAGCTTTCTTT
v_gene: TRBV20-1
abundance: many
j_gene: TRBJ1-1
d_gene: TRBD1

CDR3aa: CASSLRQWDSVVQETQYF
CDR3nt: TGCGCCAGCAGCTTGCGCCAATGGGACAGCGTCGTCCAAGAGACCCAGTACTTC
v_gene: TRBV5-1
abundance: few
j_gene: TRBJ2-5
d_gene: TRBD1

CDR3aa: CASSSTLTGFTGELFF
CDR3nt: TGTGCCAGCAGCTCGACCCTGACAGGGTTCACCGGGGAGCTGTTTTTT
v_gene: TRBV7-9
abundance: many
j_gene: TRBJ2-2
d_gene: TRBD1

CDR3aa: CAINQQRDNEQFF
CDR3nt: TGTGCCATCAACCAGCAGCGGGACAATGAGCAGTTCTTC
v_gene: TRBV10-3
abundance: -
j_gene: TRBJ2-1
d_gene: -

CDR3aa: CSAPGGRPSYNEQFF
CDR3nt: TGCAGTGCACCCGGTGGGAGGCCTTCCTACAATGAGCAGTTCTTC
v_gene: TRBV20-1
abundance: -
j_gene: TRBJ2-1
d_gene: -

CDR3aa: CSAGLAGGYEQYF
CDR3nt: TGCAGTGCTGGACTAGCTGGGGGCTACGAGCAGTACTTC
v_gene: TRBV20-1
abundance: many
j_gene: TRBJ2-7
d_gene: TRBD2

CDR3aa: CRPTSGQETQYF
CDR3nt: TGCAGGCCGACTAGCGGCCAAGAGACCCAGTACTTC
v_gene: TRBV20-1
abundance: -
j_gene: TRBJ2-5
d_gene: TRBD2

CDR3aa: CASSLLWGTGNIQYF
CDR3nt: TGTGCCAGCAGCCTACTCTGGGGAACTGGAAACATTCAGTACTTC
v_gene: TRBV27
abundance: few
j_gene: TRBJ2-4
d_gene: -

CDR3aa: CASSADSNTYEQYF
CDR3nt: TGTGCCAGCAGCGCCGACAGCAACACCTACGAGCAGTACTTC
v_gene: TRBV5-5
abundance: -
j_gene: TRBJ2-7
d_gene: -

CDR3aa: CASTYSADSPLHF
CDR3nt: TGTGCCAGCACCTATTCGGCGGATTCACCCCTCCACTTT
v_gene: TRBV27
abundance: many
j_gene: TRBJ1-6
d_gene: -

CDR3aa: CASRPPLVDTEAFF
CDR3nt: TGTGCCAGCAGACCCCCGCTGGTTGACACTGAAGCTTTCTTT
v_gene: TRBV7-8
abundance: once
j_gene: TRBJ1-1
d_gene: -

CDR3aa: CSVPGGFDDSPLHF
CDR3nt: TGCAGTGTCCCGGGGGGGTTCGATGATTCACCCCTCCACTTT
v_gene: TRBV20-1
abundance: many
j_gene: TRBJ1-6
d_gene: -

CDR3aa: CSARQLLSGAYSYEQYF
CDR3nt: TGCAGTGCTAGACAACTCCTCAGCGGGGCCTACTCCTACGAGCAGTACTTC
v_gene: TRBV20-1
abundance: once
j_gene: TRBJ2-7
d_gene: TRBD2

CDR3aa: CASSKTGFGNQPQHF
CDR3nt: TGTGCCAGCAGCAAGACAGGGTTCGGCAATCAGCCCCAGCATTTT
v_gene: TRBV12-3/TRBV12-4
abundance: -
j_gene: TRBJ1-5
d_gene: TRBD1

CDR3aa: CASSPGSVPQPQHF
CDR3nt: TGTGCCAGCAGCCCTGGGTCAGTGCCCCAGCCCCAGCATTTT
v_gene: TRBV7-6
abundance: -
j_gene: TRBJ1-5
d_gene: -

CDR3aa: CASSYPDSTGTDTKYF
CDR3nt: TGTGCCAGCAGTTACCCGGACAGCACGGGCACAGATACGAAGTATTTT
v_gene: TRBV6-6
abundance: -
j_gene: TRBJ2-3
d_gene: -

CDR3aa: CASSLEGGPFGRSYNEQFF
CDR3nt: TGTGCCAGCAGCTTAGAGGGAGGGCCTTTTGGAAGGTCCTACAATGAGCAGTTCTTC
v_gene: TRBV7-6
abundance: -
j_gene: TRBJ2-1
d_gene: TRBD2

CDR3aa: CASSLAVTAAYEQYF
CDR3nt: TGTGCCAGCAGCTTAGCAGTGACGGCAGCCTACGAGCAGTACTTC
v_gene: TRBV7-2
abundance: many
j_gene: TRBJ2-7
d_gene: -

CDR3aa: CASSSILGSTDTQYF
CDR3nt: TGTGCCAGCAGCTCAATTCTGGGAAGCACAGATACGCAGTATTTT
v_gene: TRBV11-3
abundance: -
j_gene: TRBJ2-3
d_gene: -

CDR3aa: CASSRQGAYGYTF
CDR3nt: TGTGCCAGCAGCAGACAGGGAGCCTATGGCTACACCTTC
v_gene: TRBV28
abundance: few
j_gene: TRBJ1-2
d_gene: TRBD1

CDR3aa: CASSQGGTGFGDTQYF
CDR3nt: TGCGCCAGCAGCCAAGGGGGGACAGGTTTTGGTGATACGCAGTATTTT
v_gene: TRBV4-3
abundance: -
j_gene: TRBJ2-3
d_gene: TRBD1

CDR3aa: CASSQSKGVYEQYF
CDR3nt: TGTGCCAGCAGCCAATCAAAAGGGGTCTACGAGCAGTACTTC
v_gene: TRBV16
abundance: -
j_gene: TRBJ2-7
d_gene: -

CDR3aa: CASRPHQTGAVPGELFF
CDR3nt: TGTGCCAGCAGACCACACCAGACAGGGGCGGTTCCCGGGGAGCTGTTTTTT
v_gene: TRBV11-2
abundance: -
j_gene: TRBJ2-2
d_gene: TRBD1

CDR3aa: CASSHWGDRGRRETQYF
CDR3nt: TGTGCCAGCAGCCACTGGGGGGACAGGGGGAGGCGAGAGACCCAGTACTTC
v_gene: TRBV28
abundance: -
j_gene: TRBJ2-5
d_gene: TRBD1

CDR3aa: CASSGGLTSGRNF
CDR3nt: TGTGCCAGCAGTGGCGGCCTTACTAGCGGGAGAAATTTT
v_gene: TRBV2
abundance: -
j_gene: TRBJ2-3
d_gene: TRBD2

CDR3aa: CASSLDPTGTISGYTF
CDR3nt: TGTGCCAGCAGCTTAGACCCGACAGGGACCATCAGCGGCTACACCTTC
v_gene: TRBV7-2
abundance: -
j_gene: TRBJ1-2
d_gene: TRBD1

CDR3aa: CASSLKEGRPYEQYF
CDR3nt: TGTGCCAGCAGTTTGAAAGAAGGGAGACCCTACGAGCAGTACTTC
v_gene: TRBV27
abundance: -
j_gene: TRBJ2-7
d_gene: -

CDR3aa: CSAAASYNEQFF
CDR3nt: TGCAGCGCAGCGGCTTCCTACAATGAGCAGTTCTTC
v_gene: TRBV29-1
abundance: -
j_gene: TRBJ2-1
d_gene: -

CDR3aa: CASSFGHRATDTQYF
CDR3nt: TGTGCCAGCAGTTTCGGCCACAGGGCCACAGATACGCAGTATTTT
v_gene: TRBV12-3/TRBV12-4
abundance: few
j_gene: TRBJ2-3
d_gene: -

CDR3aa: CASSLRLAGHEQYF
CDR3nt: TGTGCCAGCAGTTTACGACTAGCGGGACACGAGCAGTACTTC
v_gene: TRBV27
abundance: many
j_gene: TRBJ2-7
d_gene: TRBD2

CDR3aa: CASSQLAGSQETQYF
CDR3nt: TGTGCCAGCAGCCAGCTAGCGGGTTCCCAAGAGACCCAGTACTTC
v_gene: TRBV3-1
abundance: few
j_gene: TRBJ2-5
d_gene: TRBD2

CDR3aa: CASSTGHFTDTQYF
CDR3nt: TGTGCCAGCAGTACGGGACACTTCACAGATACGCAGTATTTT
v_gene: TRBV6-2/TRBV6-3
abundance: -
j_gene: TRBJ2-3
d_gene: -

CDR3aa: CASSGLAGGPGELFF
CDR3nt: TGTGCCAGCTCGGGACTAGCGGGAGGTCCCGGGGAGCTGTTTTTT
v_gene: TRBV28
abundance: -
j_gene: TRBJ2-2
d_gene: TRBD2

CDR3aa: CASSQESVYNYGYTF
CDR3nt: TGCGCCAGCAGCCAAGAATCGGTTTATAACTATGGCTACACCTTC
v_gene: TRBV4-1
abundance: -
j_gene: TRBJ1-2
d_gene: -